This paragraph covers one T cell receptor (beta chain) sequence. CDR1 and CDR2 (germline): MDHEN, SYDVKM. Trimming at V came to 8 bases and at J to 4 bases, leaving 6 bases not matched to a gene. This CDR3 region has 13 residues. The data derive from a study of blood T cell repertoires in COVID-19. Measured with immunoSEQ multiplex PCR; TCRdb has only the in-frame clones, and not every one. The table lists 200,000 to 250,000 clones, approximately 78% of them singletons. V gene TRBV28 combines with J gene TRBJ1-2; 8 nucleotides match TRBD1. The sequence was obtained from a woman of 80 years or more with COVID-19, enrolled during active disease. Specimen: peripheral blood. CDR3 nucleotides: TGTGCCAGCCATGGGGGACAGGTCTATGGCTACACCTTC. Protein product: CASHGGQVYGYTF.